This is a list of T cell receptor beta chains from one sample in a study of OX40 agonist ivuxolimab in advanced cancers. TCRdb's copy holds only in-frame clones and misses some; the assay was immunoSEQ multiplex PCR. The sample has tens of thousands of clones, around 77% seen once. The sample in question was CD4+ or CD8+ T cells sorted from blood, obtained in a trial of the OX40 agonist ivuxolimab. Receptors originate from an adult with an advanced solid tumor such as melanoma, head and neck, liver or kidney cancer. The CDR3 runs from the conserved cysteine through the conserved F or W. The D gene is left open where the match is weak. Only part of the rows carry a size: once, few, many, or a class if the clone is expanded.

few	TRBV15	TRBJ2-5	-	CATSAQLARETQYF	TGTGCCACCAGCGCCCAACTAGCCAGAGAGACCCAGTACTTC
-	TRBV29-1	TRBJ1-4	-	CSVVETGHHEKLFF	TGCAGCGTTGTGGAGACAGGCCACCATGAAAAACTGTTTTTT
-	TRBV5-4	TRBJ1-2	-	CASSPGAQYGYTF	TGTGCCAGCTCTCCGGGAGCCCAATATGGCTACACCTTC
-	TRBV2	TRBJ1-2	TRBD1	CASSRQGTYGYTF	TGTGCCAGCAGTCGACAGGGGACCTATGGCTACACCTTC
-	TRBV10-2	TRBJ1-2	-	CASYTSNYGYTF	TGCGCCAGCTACACCTCTAACTATGGCTACACCTTC
-	TRBV14	TRBJ1-6	TRBD1	CASSSHTTGDSPLHF	TGTGCCAGCAGCTCCCATACGACAGGGGATTCACCCCTCCACTTT
-	TRBV18	TRBJ1-1	TRBD1	CASSPQGVDAFF	TGTGCCAGCTCACCTCAGGGGGTCGATGCTTTCTTT
-	TRBV2	TRBJ2-3	-	CASRPNTDTQYF	TGTGCCAGCAGACCCAACACAGATACGCAGTATTTT
-	TRBV11-2	TRBJ1-1	-	CASSLDLAKTEAFF	TGTGCCAGCAGCTTAGATTTGGCCAAGACTGAAGCTTTCTTT
-	TRBV7-9	TRBJ2-7	TRBD2	CASSLGAVGGYEQYF	TGTGCCAGCAGCTTAGGAGCTGTGGGAGGGTACGAGCAGTACTTC
once	TRBV28	TRBJ2-3	-	CASSFAPGWGGTDTQYF	TGTGCCAGCAGTTTCGCCCCCGGCTGGGGAGGAACAGATACGCAGTATTTT
once	TRBV5-3	TRBJ2-7	TRBD1	CARSFLDRGGYEQYF	TGTGCCAGAAGCTTCTTAGACAGGGGAGGCTACGAGCAGTACTTC
-	TRBV30	TRBJ1-2	-	CAWSPSHPGRRGYTF	TGTGCCTGGAGTCCATCCCATCCAGGCCGGAGGGGCTACACCTTC
-	TRBV4-1	TRBJ2-1	TRBD2	CASSPRAAGATYNEQFF	TGCGCCAGCAGCCCCCGGGCAGCGGGAGCTACCTACAATGAGCAGTTCTTC
-	TRBV7-2	TRBJ2-3	-	CASSLQGGRTDTQYF	TGTGCCAGCAGCTTACAGGGGGGGCGCACAGATACGCAGTATTTT
-	TRBV19	TRBJ1-4	-	CASSIRRANEKLFF	TGTGCCAGTAGTATCAGGAGGGCTAATGAAAAACTGTTTTTT